Listed here are 2 T cell receptor beta chains from one sample, sequenced in a study of CD8 T cells in Susac syndrome. An input of about 0.5 to 1 ug of RNA was subjected to reverse transcription using random hexamers. Each CDR3 protein is one row after TCRdb ran MiXCR on the immunoSEQ multiplex PCR reads. The sample yields approximately 80,000 distinct CDR3 sequences, roughly nine tenths seen once. Sequenced sample: CD8+ T cells from PBMCs. The receptors here all came from a human donor with multiple sclerosis.

This sequence joins TRBV23-1 and TRBJ2-7; D unresolved. TRBV23-1 is annotated as an ORF whose role is uncertain. The CDR3 length is 16 residues. V lost 6 bases to trimming and J lost 5 bases, with 23 bases between them. The CDR3 region has the DNA TGCGCCAGCAGCGGCCATTCTACGGGCCTAGTACACGAGCAGTACTTC. Its translation is CASSGHSTGLVHEQYF.

This chain joins TRBV4-3 and TRBJ2-1; 9 nucleotides agree with TRBD2. The germline gives CDR1 LGHNA, CDR2 YSLEER. The trim removed 0 bases at V and 4 bases at J, leaving 7 bases unmatched. CDR3 size: 17 residues. The CDR3 loop reads CASSQDRPSGVYNEQFF. CDR3 nucleotide sequence: TGCGCCAGCAGCCAAGATCGTCCTAGCGGGGTTTACAATGAGCAGTTCTTC.